This TCR beta chain was documented in a study of control samples from healthy donors and cancer patients (dated by TCRdb to 2019 to 2021). In regard to this clone: This receptor's antigen is unknown. The record has no base qualities; no much larger clone is one base away.

Preparation of the library involved the immunoSEQ multiplex PCR assay. TCRdb's version of the immuneACCESS table is confined to in-frame rearrangements and falls short of the full clone set. An unresolved V gene accounts for under half of the shortfall where checked; the remainder is of unknown origin. This sample holds about 57,000 clones; around 90% were observed only once. The top ten clonotypes cover 0.8% to 1% of the sample. The CDR3 numbers 16 residues from cysteine through phenylalanine. Just CDR3 DNA is preserved here, 48 bases in frame from base 1. In the germline V gene (reference sequence), CDR1 corresponds to SGHNT and CDR2 to YYREEE. Here V drops 0 bases and J drops 7 bases, and the junction holds 7 bases not matched to any gene.

Recombination linked TRBV5-4 to TRBJ2-1; 10 central bases correspond to TRBD2. The clonotype comes from a man aged 25-45 years with colorectal cancer. Material: PBMCs. In nucleotides, the sequence is TGTGCCAGCAGCTTGGGTTCAGCGGGGGGGCCGAATGAGCAGTTCTTC. This gives the protein CASSLGSAGGPNEQFF.